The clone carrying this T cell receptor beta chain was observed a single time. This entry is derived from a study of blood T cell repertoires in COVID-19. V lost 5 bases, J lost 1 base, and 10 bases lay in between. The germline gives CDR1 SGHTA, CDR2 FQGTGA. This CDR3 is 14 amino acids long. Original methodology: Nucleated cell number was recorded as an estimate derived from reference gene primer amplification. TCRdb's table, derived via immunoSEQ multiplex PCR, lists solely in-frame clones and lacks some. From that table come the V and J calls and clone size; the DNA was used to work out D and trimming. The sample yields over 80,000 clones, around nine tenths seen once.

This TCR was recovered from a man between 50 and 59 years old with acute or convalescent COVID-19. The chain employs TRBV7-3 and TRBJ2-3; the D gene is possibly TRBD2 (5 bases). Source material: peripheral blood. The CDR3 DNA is TGTGCCAGCAGCCCGGGGATTGGCACAGATACGCAGTATTTT. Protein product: CASSPGIGTDTQYF.